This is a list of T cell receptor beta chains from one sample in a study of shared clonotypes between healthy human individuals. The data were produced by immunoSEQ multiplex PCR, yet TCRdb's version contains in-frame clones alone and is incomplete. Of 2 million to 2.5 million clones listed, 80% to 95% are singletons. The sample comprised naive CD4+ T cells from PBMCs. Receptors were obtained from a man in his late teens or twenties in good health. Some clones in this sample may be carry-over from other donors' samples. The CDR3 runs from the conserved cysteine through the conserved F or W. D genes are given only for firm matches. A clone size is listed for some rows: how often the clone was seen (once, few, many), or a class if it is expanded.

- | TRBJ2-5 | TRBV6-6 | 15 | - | TGTGCCAGCAGTTACTCAGGGCAGGGGGGAGAGACCCAGTACTTC | CASSYSGQGGETQYF
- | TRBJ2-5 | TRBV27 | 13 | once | TGTGCCAGCAGTTTCCGAATTCAAGAGACCCAGTACTTC | CASSFRIQETQYF
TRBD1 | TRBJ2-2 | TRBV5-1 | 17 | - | TGCGCCAGCAGCTCCGGACAGGCGCCACTGATCACCGGGGAGCTGTTTTTT | CASSSGQAPLITGELFF
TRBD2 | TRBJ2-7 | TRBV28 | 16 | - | TGTGCCAGCAGTTCACCTGGTGGGACTAGACTCTACGAGCAGTACTTC | CASSSPGGTRLYEQYF
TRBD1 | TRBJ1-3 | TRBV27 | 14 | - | TGTGCCAGCAGCTCGACAGGGGTCGGAAACACCATATATTTT | CASSSTGVGNTIYF
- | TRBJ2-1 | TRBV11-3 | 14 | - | TGTGCCAGCAGCTTCGGAGGGACCTACAATGAGCAGTTCTTC | CASSFGGTYNEQFF
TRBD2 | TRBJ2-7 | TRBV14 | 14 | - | TGTGCCAGCAGCCGTAGCGGGATTGACTACGAGCAGTACTTC | CASSRSGIDYEQYF
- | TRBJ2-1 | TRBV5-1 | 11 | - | TGCGCCAGCAGAATCGAGGGTGAGCAGTTCTTC | CASRIEGEQFF
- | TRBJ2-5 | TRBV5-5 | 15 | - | TGTGCCAGCAGCTTGGTACAGGTGTTAAGTGAGACCCAGTACTTC | CASSLVQVLSETQYF
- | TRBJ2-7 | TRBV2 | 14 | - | TGTGCCAGCAGTGACTGGACGGCGACCTACGAGCAGTACTTC | CASSDWTATYEQYF
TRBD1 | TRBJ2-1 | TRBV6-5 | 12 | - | TGTGCCAGCGGGACAGGGACCAATGAGCAGTTCTTC | CASGTGTNEQFF
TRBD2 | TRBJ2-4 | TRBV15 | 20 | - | TGTGCCACCAGCAGAGATGAGGCGGGCGGGAGAAGGATCGCCAAAAACATTCAGTACTTC | CATSRDEAGGRRIAKNIQYF
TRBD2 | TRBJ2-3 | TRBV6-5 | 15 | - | TGTGCCAGCAGGATCTCTAGCGGGAGTGCAGATACGCAGTATTTT | CASRISSGSADTQYF
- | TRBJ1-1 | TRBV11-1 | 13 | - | TGTGCCAGCAGCTTCTCTCCGGGGGATGAAGCTTTCTTT | CASSFSPGDEAFF
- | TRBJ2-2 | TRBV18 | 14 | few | TGTGCCAGCTCACCAGTTTCGAACACCGGGGAGCTGTTTTTT | CASSPVSNTGELFF
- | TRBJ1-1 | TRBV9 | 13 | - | TGTGCCAGCAGCGCCACTTCAGGGCCTGAAGCTTTCTTT | CASSATSGPEAFF
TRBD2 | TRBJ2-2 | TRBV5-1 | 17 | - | TGCGCCAGCAGCCAGGGACTAGCGGGGTGGAACACCGGGGAGCTGTTTTTT | CASSQGLAGWNTGELFF
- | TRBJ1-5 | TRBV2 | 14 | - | TGTGCCAGCCACCTCGTAGGGCAAAATCAGCCCCAGCATTTT | CASHLVGQNQPQHF
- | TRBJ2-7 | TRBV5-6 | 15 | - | TGTGCCAGCAGCTTGGTGCGGACCGGGACCTACGAGCAGTACTTC | CASSLVRTGTYEQYF
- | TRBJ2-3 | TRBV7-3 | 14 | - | TGTGCCAGCAGCCCGGGGAGCGGCACAGATACGCAGTATTTT | CASSPGSGTDTQYF
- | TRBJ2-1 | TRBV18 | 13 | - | TGTGCCAGCTCACCGGCCAGAGACAATGAGCAGTTCTTC | CASSPARDNEQFF
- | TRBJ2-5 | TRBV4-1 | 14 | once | TGCGCCAGCAGCCAACAGCAGGGGCCGGAGACCCAGTACTTC | CASSQQQGPETQYF
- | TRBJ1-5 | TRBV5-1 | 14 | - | TGCGCCAGCAGCTTGCGTTCAGGGGATCAGCCCCAGCATTTT | CASSLRSGDQPQHF
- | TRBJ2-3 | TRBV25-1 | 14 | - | TGTGCCAGCAGTGAGATGGTGGGGGCCGCTACGCAGTATTTT | CASSEMVGAATQYF
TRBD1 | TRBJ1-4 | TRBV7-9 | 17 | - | TGTGCCAGCAGCTTAGATCCTCTGGACAGGGTAAATGAAAAACTGTTTTTT | CASSLDPLDRVNEKLFF
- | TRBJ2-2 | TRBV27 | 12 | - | TGTGCCAGCAGTTTATGGCCCGGGGAGCTGTTTTTT | CASSLWPGELFF
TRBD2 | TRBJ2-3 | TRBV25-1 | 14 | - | TGTGCCAGCAGTGACCCTAGCGGGAGCGATACGCAGTATTTT | CASSDPSGSDTQYF
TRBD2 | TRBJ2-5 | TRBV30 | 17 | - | TGTGCCTGGAGTGTAGACGACGAGCGGGAGGGCCGGGAGACCCAGTACTTC | CAWSVDDEREGRETQYF
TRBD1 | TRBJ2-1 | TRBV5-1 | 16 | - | TGCGCCAGCAGCTTGGGAGGGACAGGGGTTTTCCATGAGCAGTTCTTC | CASSLGGTGVFHEQFF
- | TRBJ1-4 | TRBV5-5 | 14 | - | TGTGCCAGCAGCTTGCGGGCAGGGGTCGAAAAACTGTTTTTT | CASSLRAGVEKLFF
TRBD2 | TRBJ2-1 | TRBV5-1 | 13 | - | TGCGCCAGCAGACTAGCGGGGAACAATGAGCAGTTCTTC | CASRLAGNNEQFF
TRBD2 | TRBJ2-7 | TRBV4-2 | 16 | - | TGTGCCAGCAGCCAAGATTTGAGCGGGAGGTCCTACGAGCAGTACTTC | CASSQDLSGRSYEQYF
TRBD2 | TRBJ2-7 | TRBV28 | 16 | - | TGTGCCAGCAGTGGACGGGGACTAGCGGCTCTCTACGAGCAGTACTTC | CASSGRGLAALYEQYF
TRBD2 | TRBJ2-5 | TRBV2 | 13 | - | TGTGCCAGCAGGGGAGGGTACCAAGAGACCCAGTACTTC | CASRGGYQETQYF
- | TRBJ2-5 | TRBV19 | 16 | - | TGTGCCAGTAGTTCAAACGGACAGCTTTGGAGTGAGACCCAGTACTTC | CASSSNGQLWSETQYF
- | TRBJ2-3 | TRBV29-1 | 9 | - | TGCAGCGTTGATCCCGGGCCATTTTTT | CSVDPGPFF
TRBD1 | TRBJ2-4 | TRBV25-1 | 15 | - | TGTGCCAGCAGTCGACAGGGGGCAAAGTCAAACATTCAGTACTTC | CASSRQGAKSNIQYF
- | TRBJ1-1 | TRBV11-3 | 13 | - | TGTGCCAGCAGCACGGACACAACAACTGAAGCTTTCTTT | CASSTDTTTEAFF
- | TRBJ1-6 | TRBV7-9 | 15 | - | TGTGCCAGCAGCTTAGCGCTGCGGGACGATTCACCCCTCCACTTT | CASSLALRDDSPLHF
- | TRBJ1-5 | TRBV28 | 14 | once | TGTGCCAGCAGTGTCTCAGGGGCAGGGCAGCCCCAGCATTTT | CASSVSGAGQPQHF
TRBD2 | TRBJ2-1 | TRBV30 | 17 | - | TGTGCCTGGAAACCGACTAGCGGGCCTCACTCCTACAATGAGCAGTTCTTC | CAWKPTSGPHSYNEQFF
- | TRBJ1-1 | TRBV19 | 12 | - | TGTGGGTCGGGACGGAAGAACACTGAAGCTTTCTTT | CGSGRKNTEAFF
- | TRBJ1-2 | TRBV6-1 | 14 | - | TGTGCCAGCAGAACGGGACCGGCTAACTATGGCTACACCTTC | CASRTGPANYGYTF
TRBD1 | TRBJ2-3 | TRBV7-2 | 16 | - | TGTGCCAGCAGCTTAGTAGGGACAGGGTCAACGGATACGCAGTATTTT | CASSLVGTGSTDTQYF
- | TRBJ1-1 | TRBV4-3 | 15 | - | TGCGCCAGCAGCCAAGAAAGGCCGATGAACACTGAAGCTTTCTTT | CASSQERPMNTEAFF
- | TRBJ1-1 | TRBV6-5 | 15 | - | TGTGCCAGCAGTTACTCGATCATCCAGGATCGGAGAGCTTTCTTT | CASSYSIIQDRRAFF
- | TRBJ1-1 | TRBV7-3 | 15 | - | TGTGCCAGCAGCTTAATTCGGGGTCCCGACGCTGAAGCTTTCTTT | CASSLIRGPDAEAFF
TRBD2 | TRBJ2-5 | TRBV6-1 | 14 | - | TGTGCCAGCGCGACTAGCGGGCTACAAGAGACCCAGTACTTC | CASATSGLQETQYF
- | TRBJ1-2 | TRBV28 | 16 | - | TGTGCCAGCAGTTTGGGGACGACAGGACGGAACTATGGCTACACCTTC | CASSLGTTGRNYGYTF
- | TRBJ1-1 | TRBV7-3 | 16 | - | TGTGCCAGCAGCTTAAATTCACCGGGACTCTACACTGAAGCTTTCTTT | CASSLNSPGLYTEAFF
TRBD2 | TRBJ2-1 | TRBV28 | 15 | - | TGTGCCAGCAGACGGCCTAGCGGGAGGCCGGGTGAGCAGTTCTTC | CASRRPSGRPGEQFF